The 30 T cell receptor beta chains below were found in one sample sequenced in a study of CD8 T cells in Susac syndrome. The authors reverse transcribed 0.5 to 1 ug RNA with random hexamers. TCRdb passed the immunoSEQ multiplex PCR reads through MiXCR, listing each CDR3 protein once. The sample holds 200,000 or so distinct CDR3 sequences, 90% to 95% seen once. Sequencing was carried out using CD4+ T cells from PBMCs. The source is a human donor with multiple sclerosis.

The rearrangement links TRBV6-2 or TRBV6-3 to TRBJ1-1, with a possible D match to TRBD1 (6 bases). CDR1 is MNHEY and CDR2 is SVGEGT in the germline V gene. This CDR3 comprises 17 residues. V was clipped by 2 bases and J by 0 bases, with 16 bases between them. The CDR3 nucleotides are TGTGCCAGCAGTTACCCGCGTGGGGGCTCAATGAACACTGAAGCTTTCTTT. This gives the protein CASSYPRGGSMNTEAFF.

The chain recombines TRBV3-1 with TRBJ2-7; 7 positions agree with TRBD2. Germline assignment: CDR1 LGHDT and CDR2 YNNKEL (reference sequence). V shed 4 bases and J 6 bases; nucleotides not matched to a gene: 6. The CDR3 contains 13 residues. The chain's CDR3 is CASSRAGVVEQYF. CDR3 nucleotides: TGTGCCAGCAGCCGGGCGGGAGTAGTCGAGCAGTACTTC.

J is TRBJ1-5 and V is TRBV2; no reliable D call. Trimming took off 6 bases at V and 3 bases at J, with 15 bases between the two ends. The CDR3 runs 15 residues. The germline CDR1 and CDR2 sequences are SNHLY and FYNNEI. As DNA, the CDR3 is TGTGCCAGCAGCGACTGGACCGCCGCCAATCAGCCCCAGCATTTT. Protein product: CASSDWTAANQPQHF.

The chain is built from TRBV14 and TRBJ2-3; 10 bases fit TRBD1. The length of the CDR3 is 16 residues. The germline V gene encodes CDR1 SGHDN and CDR2 FVKESK. V shed 4 bases and J 0 bases; nucleotides not matched to a gene: 4. The CDR3 loop is CASSPLDRGSTDTQYF. DNA for the CDR3: TGTGCCAGCAGCCCCTTGGACAGGGGGAGCACAGATACGCAGTATTTT.

This rearrangement joins TRBV30 to TRBJ2-3, with D hard to call. CDR1 GTSNPN and CDR2 SVGIG come from the germline V gene (reference sequence). This CDR3 is built from 11 residues. V was cut by 3 bases and J by 6 bases, with 7 bases left in between. The CDR3 sequence is CAWSGLDTQYF. In nucleotides, the CDR3 is TGTGCCTGGAGCGGGTTGGATACGCAGTATTTT.

This clonotype was counted a single time. The chain has TRBV30 and TRBJ1-2; D not certain. CDR1 is GTSNPN and CDR2 is SVGIG in the germline V gene (reference sequence). The V end was cut by 7 bases, the J end by 9 bases, with 15 bases between. The CDR3 is 11 amino acids. The CDR3 sequence is CASIRTQRYTF. CDR3 in DNA: TGTGCCTCCATACGGACTCAGCGCTACACCTTC.

The J gene is TRBJ1-1, the V gene TRBV7-9; D ambiguous. Germline V gene lookup returns CDR1 SEHNR and CDR2 FQNEAQ (reference sequence). The CDR3 spans 13 residues. Trimming took 1 base from V and 4 from J, leaving 7 bases between them. The DNA for the CDR3 is TGTGCCAGCAGCTTAGGCGGGAGCACTGAAGCTTTCTTT. Translating gives CASSLGGSTEAFF. The full variable domain, in which reference TRBV7-9 and TRBJ1-1 provide the parts outside the CDR3, is DTGVSQNPRHKITKRGQNVTFRCDPISEHNRLYWYRQTLGQGPEFLTYFQNEAQLEKSRLLSDRFSAERPKGSFSTLEIQRTEQGDSAMYLCASSLGGSTEAFFGQGTRLTVV.

V is TRBV5-6 and J is TRBJ1-1; D gene uncertain. CDR1 SGHDT and CDR2 YYEEEE come from the germline V gene. The CDR3 loop spans 14 amino acids. Trimming pared 4 bases from V and 0 bases from J, leaving 10 bases between. CDR3 bases: TGTGCCAGCAGCGTAGAAGGGATGAACACTGAAGCTTTCTTT. Encoded protein: CASSVEGMNTEAFF.

This chain connects TRBV3-1 to TRBJ1-2; D is unclear. The germline gives CDR1 LGHDT, CDR2 YNNKEL (reference sequence). Trimming removed 6 bases from V and 7 bases from J, with 15 bases in between. This CDR3 has 13 residues. CDR3 region: CASSPDGRRGYTF. DNA of the CDR3: TGTGCCAGCAGTCCCGACGGACGACGTGGCTACACCTTC.

The chain couples TRBV20-1 to TRBJ2-3; TRBD1 matches at 7 bases. CDR3 size: 14 residues. Per germline, CDR1 DFQATT and CDR2 SNEGSKA (reference sequence). V was pared by 1 base and J by 5 bases, with 6 bases of the junction left unmatched. CDR3 in amino acids: CSARGPDRVDTQYF. For the CDR3, the DNA is TGCAGTGCTAGAGGCCCCGACAGGGTAGATACGCAGTATTTT.

The rearrangement links TRBV20-1 to TRBJ2-5; D might be TRBD1 (5 bases). The CDR3 has 9 residues. Germline values: CDR1 DFQATT, CDR2 SNEGSKA (reference sequence). The CDR3 spells CRQGQTQYF. The CDR3 DNA is TGCAGGCAGGGTCAGACCCAGTACTTC.

The CDR3 reads CATRGAGPEAFF. The CDR3 nucleotides are TGTGCCACTCGGGGGGCTGGGCCTGAAGCTTTCTTT. The genes are TRBV5-6 and TRBJ1-1; maybe TRBD1 (6 bases). The V gene's germline CDR1 is SGHDT and CDR2 YYEEEE. The CDR3 runs 12 residues. With 9 bases removed from V and 6 bases from J, the gap between germline ends came to 15 bases.

This chain uses TRBV29-1 with TRBJ2-3; 7 bases map to TRBD2. This CDR3 is built from 13 residues. V gave up 4 bases and J gave up 4 bases; unmatched junction bases: 5. Per germline, CDR1 SQVTM and CDR2 ANQGSEA. For the CDR3, the DNA is TGCAGCGTTGGTGGGAGGGTCGCAGATACGCAGTATTTT. Amino acids: CSVGGRVADTQYF.

This chain connects TRBV30 to TRBJ1-1; no clear D gene. With 0 bases removed from V and 1 base from J, the gap between germline ends came to 12 bases. This CDR3 has 15 residues. The V gene's germline CDR1 is GTSNPN and CDR2 SVGIG (reference sequence). DNA of the CDR3: TGTGCCTGGAGTGTACGGACCCGCCAGAACACTGAAGCTTTCTTT. This sequence encodes CAWSVRTRQNTEAFF. The full variable domain, completed using reference TRBV30 and TRBJ1-1, is SQTIHQWPATLVQPVGSPLSLECTVEGTSNPNLYWYRQAAGRGLQLLFYSVGIGQISSEVPQNLSASRPQDRQFILSSKKLLLSDSGFYLCAWSVRTRQNTEAFFGQGTRLTVV.

The J gene is TRBJ2-7, the V gene TRBV20-1; no clear D. V dropped 0 bases and J dropped 0 bases, with 3 bases sitting between them. Germline CDR1 reads DFQATT; CDR2 reads SNEGSKA (reference sequence). This CDR3 has 12 residues. The chain's CDR3 is CSARDYSYEQYF. The DNA for the CDR3 is TGCAGTGCTAGAGACTACTCCTACGAGCAGTACTTC.

J is TRBJ2-7 and V is TRBV30, with TRBD1 as a possible D gene (5 bases). The CDR3 covers 13 residues. V lost 8 bases to trimming and J lost 1 base, with 15 bases between them. Germline-derived CDR1 and CDR2 are GTSNPN and SVGIG (reference sequence). The CDR3 reads CARRTPGSYEQYF. The CDR3 nucleotides are TGTGCCCGCCGGACACCCGGATCCTACGAGCAGTACTTC. The complete variable domain, with remaining parts taken from reference TRBV30 and TRBJ2-7, reads SQTIHQWPATLVQPVGSPLSLECTVEGTSNPNLYWYRQAAGRGLQLLFYSVGIGQISSEVPQNLSASRPQDRQFILSSKKLLLSDSGFYLCARRTPGSYEQYFGPGTRLTVT.

The rearrangement links TRBV19 to TRBJ2-1, with unresolved D. Trimming took 5 bases from V and 5 from J, leaving 4 bases between them. This CDR3 has 11 amino acids. The germline V gene has CDR1 LNHDA and CDR2 SQIVND (reference sequence). CDR3 amino acids: CASSADNEQFF. The CDR3 nucleotides are TGTGCCAGTAGTGCCGACAATGAGCAGTTCTTC. The whole variable domain, remainder taken from reference TRBV19 and TRBJ2-1, is DGGITQSPKYLFRKEGQNVTLSCEQNLNHDAMYWYRQDPGQGLRLIYYSQIVNDFQKGDIAEGYSVSREKKESFPLTVTSAQKNPTAFYLCASSADNEQFFGPGTRLTVL.

The CDR3 nucleotides are TGTGCCAGCTCACCACAGGAGCTTCAAGAGACCCAGTACTTC. It encodes CASSPQELQETQYF. This sequence joins TRBV18 and TRBJ2-5, with unresolved D. CDR1 is KGHSH and CDR2 is LQKENI in the germline V gene. Trimming stripped 1 base from V and 2 bases from J, with 8 bases between. The CDR3 is made up of 14 amino acids.

The chain uses TRBV24-1 and TRBJ2-1; the D call may be TRBD1 or TRBD2 (5 bases each). CDR3 size: 13 residues. Trimming took 5 bases from V and 9 from J, leaving 13 bases between them. The germline V gene encodes CDR1 KGHDR and CDR2 SFDVKD. CDR3 DNA: TGTGCCACCAGTGTCCAAGGGACCGGTGAGCAGTTCTTC. Encoded protein: CATSVQGTGEQFF.

About this clonotype: One end of the junction does not line up with germline, which may come from a read error. The chain carries TRBV7-9 and TRBJ2-1; D gene uncertain. CDR1 and CDR2 from the germline V gene are SEHNR and FQNEAQ (reference sequence). CDR3 length equals 11 residues. CDR3 sequence: CASSGYSEQFF. The DNA of the CDR3 is TGTGCCAGCAGCGGATACAGTGAGCAGTTCTTC. Supplemented by reference TRBV7-9 and TRBJ2-1, the full variable domain reads DTGVSQNPRHKITKRGQNVTFRCDPISEHNRLYWYRQTLGQGPEFLTYFQNEAQLEKSRLLSDRFSAERPKGSFSTLEIQRTEQGDSAMYLCASSGYSEQFFGPGTRLTVL.

This clonotype was detected only once. The gene calls are TRBV6-2 or TRBV6-3 and TRBJ2-2; 9 positions match TRBD2. CDR1 is MNHEY and CDR2 is SVGEGT in the germline V gene. The length of the CDR3 is 13 residues. V was clipped by 6 bases and J by 10 bases; unmatched bases: 6. The CDR3 reads CASSPSGVEELFF. CDR3 in DNA: TGTGCCAGCAGCCCTAGCGGGGTCGAGGAGCTGTTTTTT.

The chain is built from TRBV6-5 and TRBJ2-1; D unclear. This CDR3 comprises 13 residues. V was cut by 6 bases and J by 7 bases, with 13 bases left in between. Germline CDR1 is MNHEY and CDR2 is SVGAGI. CDR3 loop: CASRPLGQNEQFF. For the CDR3, the DNA is TGTGCCAGCAGACCCCTAGGTCAGAATGAGCAGTTCTTC.

The V and J genes are TRBV7-9 and TRBJ2-3; TRBD2 matches 9 bases. Germline V gene sequence: CDR1 SEHNR, CDR2 FQNEAQ (reference sequence). V was pared by 4 bases and J by 0 bases, with 5 bases of the junction left unmatched. The CDR3 extends over 16 amino acids. CDR3 sequence: CASSSRLAASTDTQYF. The CDR3 DNA follows: TGTGCCAGCAGCTCTCGACTAGCGGCTAGCACAGATACGCAGTATTTT.

This sequence joins TRBV29-1 and TRBJ2-5; tentative D call: TRBD1 (6 bases). CDR1 and CDR2 from the germline V gene are SQVTM and ANQGSEA. V was cut by 1 base and J by 5 bases, with 14 bases left in between. CDR3 length: 14 residues. CDR3 DNA: TGCAGCGTTGAAGGGGGGCGCGCCAGGGAGACCCAGTACTTC. This encodes CSVEGGRARETQYF.

The V gene is TRBV3-1, the J gene TRBJ1-5, with 7 bases matching TRBD1. The V gene end was trimmed by 3 bases and the J gene end by 1 base; junction bases not matched to a gene: 12. Germline-derived CDR1 and CDR2 are LGHDT and YNNKEL (reference sequence). The CDR3 is made up of 18 amino acids. CDR3 protein: CASSHSSGGRISNQPQHF. DNA for the CDR3: TGTGCCAGCAGCCATTCTTCAGGGGGACGGATAAGCAATCAGCCCCAGCATTTT.

The chain links TRBV5-6 to TRBJ1-6; unclear D gene. Germline assignment: CDR1 SGHDT and CDR2 YYEEEE. This CDR3 region has 16 residues. The germline V and J ends were trimmed by 0 bases and 0 bases, with 7 bases remaining between them. This CDR3 is CASSLGESSYNSPLHF. CDR3 nucleotide sequence: TGTGCCAGCAGCTTGGGGGAGAGCTCCTATAATTCACCCCTCCACTTT.

CDR3 protein: CASTGLAGIQETQYF. The CDR3 DNA follows: TGTGCCAGCACCGGACTAGCGGGCATCCAAGAGACCCAGTACTTC. This sequence joins TRBV2 and TRBJ2-5; the match to TRBD2 covers 11 bases. Germline V CDR1 and CDR2: SNHLY, FYNNEI. The J segment lost 1 base and the V segment lost 7 bases, leaving 5 bases of the junction unmatched. This CDR3 has 15 residues.

The chain is built from TRBV30 and TRBJ2-7, with 9 bases matching TRBD1. CDR3 size: 12 residues. Per the germline V gene, CDR1 is GTSNPN and CDR2 is SVGIG (reference sequence). The V segment lost 8 bases and the J segment 4 bases; nucleotides outside the gene matches: 6. Here the CDR3 reads CAVAQGAYEQYF. For the CDR3, the DNA is TGTGCCGTGGCACAGGGGGCTTACGAGCAGTACTTC.

The CDR3 DNA is TGCGCCAGCCCGTACGAGCAGTACTTC. This translates into CASPYEQYF. The chain carries TRBV5-1 and TRBJ2-7; D gene ambiguous. V dropped 7 bases and J dropped 4 bases, with 3 bases sitting between them. The CDR3 has 9 amino acids. Germline CDR1 is SGHRS and CDR2 is YFSETQ. Together with reference TRBV5-1 and TRBJ2-7, the CDR3 gives the full variable domain: KAGVTQTPRYLIKTRGQQVTLSCSPISGHRSVSWYQQTPGQGLQFLFEYFSETQRNKGNFPGRFSGRQFSNSRSEMNVSTLELGDSALYLCASPYEQYFGPGTRLTVT.

V is TRBV21-1 and J is TRBJ1-5; TRBD1 reflects the table's D call only, with no check against the DNA. TRBV21-1 is termed a pseudogene. The CDR3 sequence is 14 residues long. The CDR3 protein is CASSRGDRVQPQHF. CDR3 DNA: TGTGCCAGCAGCAGGGGAGACAGGGTACAGCCCCAGCATTTT.